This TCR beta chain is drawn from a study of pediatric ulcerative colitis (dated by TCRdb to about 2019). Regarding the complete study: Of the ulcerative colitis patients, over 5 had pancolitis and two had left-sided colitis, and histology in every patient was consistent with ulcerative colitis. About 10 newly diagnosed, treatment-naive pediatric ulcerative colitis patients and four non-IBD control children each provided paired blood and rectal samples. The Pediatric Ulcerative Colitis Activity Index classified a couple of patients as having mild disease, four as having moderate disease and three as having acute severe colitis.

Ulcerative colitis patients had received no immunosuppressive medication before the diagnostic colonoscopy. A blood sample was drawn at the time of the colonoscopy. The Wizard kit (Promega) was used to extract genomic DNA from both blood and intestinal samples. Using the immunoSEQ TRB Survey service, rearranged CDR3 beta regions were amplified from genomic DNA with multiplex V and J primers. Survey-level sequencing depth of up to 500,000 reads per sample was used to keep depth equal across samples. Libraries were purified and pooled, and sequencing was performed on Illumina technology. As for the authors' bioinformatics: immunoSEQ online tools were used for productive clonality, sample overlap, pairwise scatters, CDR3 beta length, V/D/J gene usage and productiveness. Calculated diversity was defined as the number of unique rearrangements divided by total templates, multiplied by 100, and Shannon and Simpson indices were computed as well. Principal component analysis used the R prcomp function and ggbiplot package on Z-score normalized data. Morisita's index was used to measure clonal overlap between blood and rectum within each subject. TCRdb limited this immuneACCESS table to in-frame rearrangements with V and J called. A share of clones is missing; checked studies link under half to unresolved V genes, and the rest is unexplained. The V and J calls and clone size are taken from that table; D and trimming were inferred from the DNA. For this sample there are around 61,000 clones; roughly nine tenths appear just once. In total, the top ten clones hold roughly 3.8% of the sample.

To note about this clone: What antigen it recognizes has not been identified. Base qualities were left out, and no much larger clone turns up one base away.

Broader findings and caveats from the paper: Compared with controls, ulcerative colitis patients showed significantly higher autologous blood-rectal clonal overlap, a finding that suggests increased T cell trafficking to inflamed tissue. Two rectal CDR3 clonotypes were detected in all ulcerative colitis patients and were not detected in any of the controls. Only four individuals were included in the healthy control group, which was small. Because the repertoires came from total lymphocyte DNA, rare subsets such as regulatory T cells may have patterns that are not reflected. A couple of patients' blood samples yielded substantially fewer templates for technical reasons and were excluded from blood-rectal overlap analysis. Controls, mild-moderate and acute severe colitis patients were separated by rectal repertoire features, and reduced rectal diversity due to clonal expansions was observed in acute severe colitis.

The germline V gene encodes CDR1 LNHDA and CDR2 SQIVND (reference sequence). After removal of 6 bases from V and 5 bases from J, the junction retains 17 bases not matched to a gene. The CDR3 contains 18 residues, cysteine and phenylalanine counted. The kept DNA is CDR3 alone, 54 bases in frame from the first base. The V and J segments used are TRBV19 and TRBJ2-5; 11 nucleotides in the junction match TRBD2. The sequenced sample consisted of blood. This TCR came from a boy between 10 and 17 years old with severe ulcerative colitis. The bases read TGTGCCAGTAGCCCTTTCGGGACTAGCGGTGGACTTTGGGAGACCCAGTACTTC. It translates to CASSPFGTSGGLWETQYF. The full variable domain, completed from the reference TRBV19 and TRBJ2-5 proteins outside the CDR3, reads DGGITQSPKYLFRKEGQNVTLSCEQNLNHDAMYWYRQDPGQGLRLIYYSQIVNDFQKGDIAEGYSVSREKKESFPLTVTSAQKNPTAFYLCASSPFGTSGGLWETQYFGPGTRLLVL.